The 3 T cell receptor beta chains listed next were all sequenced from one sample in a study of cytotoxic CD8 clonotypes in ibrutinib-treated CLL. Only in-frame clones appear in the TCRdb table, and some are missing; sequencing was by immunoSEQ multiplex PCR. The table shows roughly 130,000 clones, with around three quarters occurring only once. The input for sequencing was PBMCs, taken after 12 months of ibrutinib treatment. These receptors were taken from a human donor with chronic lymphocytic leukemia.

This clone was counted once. CDR3 sequence reads: CASSYAGEGTEAFF. CDR3 nucleotides: TGTGCCAGTAGTTATGCAGGGGAGGGGACTGAAGCTTTCTTT. The V gene is TRBV19, the J gene TRBJ1-1; D perhaps matches TRBD1 (6 bases). In germline, CDR1 is LNHDA, CDR2 SQIVND (reference sequence). The V and J ends lost 5 bases and 5 bases respectively, with 15 bases between them. This CDR3 is built from 14 residues.

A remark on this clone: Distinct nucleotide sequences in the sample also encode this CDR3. The CDR3, as DNA: TGTGCCAGCAGCTTAAACGCTGGGTATGGGGAGACCCAGTACTTC. Translating gives CASSLNAGYGETQYF. The V gene is TRBV7-2, the J gene TRBJ2-5; D is undetermined. Trimming pared 2 bases from V and 5 bases from J, leaving 15 bases between. The CDR3 length is 15 residues. CDR1 and CDR2 from the germline V gene are SGHTA and FQGNSA. Together with reference TRBV7-2 and TRBJ2-5, the CDR3 gives the full variable domain: GAGVSQSPSNKVTEKGKDVELRCDPISGHTALYWYRQSLGQGLEFLIYFQGNSAPDKSGLPSDRFSAERTGGSVSTLTIQRTQQEDSAVYLCASSLNAGYGETQYFGPGTRLLVL.

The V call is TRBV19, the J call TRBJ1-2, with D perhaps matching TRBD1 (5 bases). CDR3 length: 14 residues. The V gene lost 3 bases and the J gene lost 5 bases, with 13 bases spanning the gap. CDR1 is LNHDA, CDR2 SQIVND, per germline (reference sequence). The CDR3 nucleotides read TGTGCCAGTAGTATGGCCAGGGCCCATTATGGCTACACCTTC. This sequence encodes CASSMARAHYGYTF.